Sequencing of this TCR beta chain was carried out in a study of T-cell reconstitution after alpha-beta-depleted transplantation in children. The germline CDR1 and CDR2 sequences are LGHNA and YNFKEQ. The CDR3 has 20 residues. V trimming: 4 bases; J trimming: 3 bases; junction bases outside the gene matches: 17. For TCRbeta, the library was prepared with unique molecular identifiers. TCRdb reanalysed the PCR reads using MiXCR and keeps one entry per CDR3 protein. The sample consists of almost 600,000 distinct CDR3 sequences, 25% to 30% of them appearing once. This sequence joins TRBV4-2 and TRBJ2-1; 11 bases are shared with TRBD2. The source material was PBMCs, sampled before TCRalphabeta/CD19-depleted stem cell transplant. The TCR was taken from a boy under three years old with Wiskott-Aldrich syndrome, due to receive a stem cell transplant. The CDR3 spells CASSLIIAGGPVYVYNEQFF. The DNA of the CDR3 is TGTGCCAGCAGCCTTATAATAGCGGGAGGGCCGGTATATGTCTACAATGAGCAGTTCTTC.